The 29 T cell receptor beta chains listed next were all sequenced from one sample in a study of blood T cell repertoires in COVID-19. Using immunoSEQ multiplex PCR, the repertoire was profiled, and TCRdb retains in-frame clones only, with some absent. The table lists over 250,000 clones, about 89% of them singletons. Material: peripheral blood. The receptor set was obtained from a man aged 50 to 59 with acute or convalescent COVID-19.

The genes are TRBV6-6 and TRBJ1-1, with 7 bases matching TRBD1. With 5 bases clipped from V and 6 bases from J, the junction kept 12 bases outside the gene matches. The germline gives CDR1 MNHNY, CDR2 SVGAGI (reference sequence). CDR3 size: 15 residues. The CDR3 reads CASSAGQARGSEAFF. Here the CDR3 DNA reads TGTGCCAGCAGTGCCGGACAGGCCCGGGGGTCTGAAGCTTTCTTT.

This clone was counted a single time. The chain carries TRBV7-9 and TRBJ1-1; D not resolved. Trimming took 5 bases from V and 1 from J, leaving 11 bases between them. Germline V gene lookup returns CDR1 SEHNR and CDR2 FQNEAQ (reference sequence). The length of the CDR3 is 14 residues. The DNA of the CDR3 is TGTGCCAGCAGCCCCTCGGGAGGGAACACTGAAGCTTTCTTT. The encoded protein is CASSPSGGNTEAFF.

The gene calls are TRBV5-6 and TRBJ1-2; D remains ambiguous. The CDR3 contains 14 residues. The V gene's germline CDR1 is SGHDT and CDR2 YYEEEE. The V end lost 0 bases, the J end lost 2 bases, and 8 bases lay between the germline ends. The CDR3 loop reads CASSLESRNYGYTF. For the CDR3, the DNA is TGTGCCAGCAGCTTGGAATCTCGGAACTATGGCTACACCTTC.

V gene TRBV5-4 combines with J gene TRBJ2-1; 8 positions match TRBD1. The CDR3 covers 17 residues. Trimming took 2 bases from V and 4 from J; bases not matched to a gene: 11. CDR1 is SGHNT, CDR2 YYREEE, per germline (reference sequence). CDR3 region: CASSLPPGTGFYNEQFF. For the CDR3, the DNA is TGTGCCAGCAGCTTACCTCCCGGGACAGGCTTTTACAATGAGCAGTTCTTC.

The chain joins TRBV7-9 to TRBJ2-7; a weak D match, TRBD2 (7 bases). Trimming took off 5 bases at V and 4 bases at J, with 18 bases between the two ends. Germline V gene sequence: CDR1 SEHNR, CDR2 FQNEAQ (reference sequence). This CDR3 spans 15 amino acids. In nucleotides, the CDR3 is TGTGCCAGCAGCCAAACCGGGGGGCGGAATTACGAGCAGTACTTC. This encodes CASSQTGGRNYEQYF.

The J gene is TRBJ1-5, the V gene TRBV4-1; D perhaps matches TRBD1 (5 bases). Germline CDR1 is MGHRA and CDR2 is YSYEKL. CDR3 length equals 19 residues. The ends were cut back, 2 bases at V and 2 bases at J, with 22 bases in the middle. In DNA, the CDR3 is TGCGCCAGCAGCCAACCCCCCGACAGACCACTTACCGGCAATCAGCCCCAGCATTTT. Amino acids: CASSQPPDRPLTGNQPQHF.

The sample holds one count of this clone. The V gene is TRBV6-5, the J gene TRBJ1-5, with TRBD1 as a possible D gene (6 bases). Germline loops: CDR1 MNHEY, CDR2 SVGAGI. The V and J ends lost 2 bases and 5 bases respectively, with 13 bases between them. The CDR3 consists of 15 residues. The CDR3 reads CASSYQGTPDQPQHF. CDR3 DNA sequence: TGTGCCAGCAGTTACCAAGGGACACCAGATCAGCCCCAGCATTTT.

The chain combines TRBV12-3 or TRBV12-4 with TRBJ1-5; D call uncertain. The CDR3 has 13 amino acids. V was shortened by 4 bases and J by 7 bases, with 11 bases between the two germline ends. The CDR3 sequence is CASSSGLRQPQHF. In nucleotides, the CDR3 is TGTGCCAGCAGTTCAGGTTTAAGGCAGCCCCAGCATTTT.

The V gene is TRBV5-4, the J gene TRBJ1-1; D may be TRBD1 (6 bases). The CDR3 is made up of 16 amino acids. Germline V gene lookup returns CDR1 SGHNT and CDR2 YYREEE (reference sequence). V was cut by 8 bases and J by 7 bases, with 27 bases left in between. The CDR3 nucleotides are TGTGCCAGTCGCAGACGATTCCGGGACATCGAAGTTGAAGCTTTCTTT. Its translation: CASRRRFRDIEVEAFF.

CDR3 sequence (DNA): TGTGCCAGCAGTCACCCGGTGACCGGGGAGCTGTTTTTT. Its translation: CASSHPVTGELFF. The V and J genes are TRBV25-1 and TRBJ2-2, with D unresolved. The germline V gene encodes CDR1 MGHDK and CDR2 SYGVNS. V was trimmed by 5 bases and J by 5 bases, leaving 9 bases between them. This CDR3 comprises 13 residues.

The rearrangement uses TRBV5-8 and TRBJ1-2; no clear D gene. V was shortened by 1 base and J by 7 bases, with 8 bases between the two germline ends. The CDR3 runs 12 residues. Per the germline V gene, CDR1 is SGHTS and CDR2 is YDEGEE. For the CDR3, the DNA is TGTGCCAGCAGCTTGCGAGGATTTGGCTACACCTTC. Amino acid sequence: CASSLRGFGYTF.

This rearrangement joins TRBV4-2 to TRBJ1-2; D is uncertain. This CDR3 region has 13 residues. CDR1 LGHNA and CDR2 YNFKEQ come from the germline V gene. The V end lost 3 bases, the J end lost 9 bases, and 14 bases lay between the germline ends. The CDR3 here is CASSQSQDARYTF. DNA for the CDR3: TGTGCCAGCAGCCAGAGCCAAGATGCGCGCTACACCTTC.

The rearrangement joins TRBV27 to TRBJ2-7, with D possibly TRBD1 on 5 matching bases. Germline-derived CDR1 and CDR2 are MNHEY and SMNVEV (reference sequence). The germline V and J ends were trimmed by 2 bases and 0 bases, with 11 bases remaining between them. This CDR3 is built from 15 residues. The CDR3 nucleotides read TGTGCCAGCAGTTTAGCCAGGGTAAGCTCCTACGAGCAGTACTTC. As protein: CASSLARVSSYEQYF.

A single count supports this clone. The rearrangement joins TRBV30 to TRBJ2-7, with D possibly being TRBD2 (7 bases). The CDR3 covers 12 residues. Germline V lookup: CDR1 GTSNPN, CDR2 SVGIG (reference sequence). V lost 3 bases, J lost 4 bases, and 10 bases lay in between. CDR3 sequence reads: CAWRGGEYEQYF. The DNA for the CDR3 is TGTGCCTGGAGAGGGGGGGAATACGAGCAGTACTTC.

The V call is TRBV2, the J call TRBJ1-4, with D possibly being TRBD1 (6 bases). This CDR3 spans 14 amino acids. CDR1 and CDR2 (germline): SNHLY, FYNNEI. Trimming cost V 8 bases and J 5 bases, with 15 bases left between them. CDR3 sequence: CASRVGRGNEKLFF. The CDR3 DNA follows: TGTGCCAGCCGGGTAGGCAGGGGAAATGAAAAACTGTTTTTT. The whole variable domain, remainder taken from reference TRBV2 and TRBJ1-4, is EPEVTQTPSHQVTQMGQEVILRCVPISNHLYFYWYRQILGQKVEFLVSFYNNEISEKSEIFDDQFSVERPDGSNFTLKIRSTKLEDSAMYFCASRVGRGNEKLFFGSGTQLSVL.

V is TRBV19 and J is TRBJ2-6, with a weak D call TRBD1 (6 bases). Germline assignment: CDR1 LNHDA and CDR2 SQIVND (reference sequence). With 3 bases removed from V and 2 bases from J, the gap between germline ends came to 14 bases. CDR3 size: 17 residues. The CDR3 loop reads CASSIFEGDPGANVLTF. CDR3 bases: TGTGCCAGTAGTATCTTCGAGGGGGACCCTGGGGCCAACGTCCTGACTTTC.

The rearrangement links TRBV18 to TRBJ1-3; 9 positions match TRBD1. Germline trimming cut 3 bases from V and 8 bases from J; bases unmatched to any gene: 8. From germline, CDR1 is KGHSH and CDR2 LQKENI. This CDR3 is built from 15 residues. CDR3 protein: CASSPSDRGSDTIYF. CDR3 in DNA: TGTGCCAGCTCACCTTCCGACAGGGGGTCTGACACCATATATTTT.

The chain joins TRBV4-1 to TRBJ2-6; D gene uncertain. CDR3 length equals 15 residues. Trimming shortened V by 2 bases and J by 0 bases, and 5 bases separated the two germline ends. The germline V gene has CDR1 MGHRA and CDR2 YSYEKL. In DNA, the CDR3 is TGCGCCAGCAGCCAATCCCTCTCTGGGGCCAACGTCCTGACTTTC. This codes for CASSQSLSGANVLTF.

The chain links TRBV5-1 to TRBJ1-4, with TRBD1 identical over 8 bases. Trimming took 3 bases from V and 8 from J; bases not matched to a gene: 6. This CDR3 spans 14 amino acids. The V gene's germline CDR1 is SGHRS and CDR2 YFSETQ. The CDR3 DNA follows: TGCGCCAGCAGCTCGGACAGGGCCGGAGAAAAACTGTTTTTT. Its protein is CASSSDRAGEKLFF.

The rearrangement joins TRBV2 to TRBJ1-1, with D perhaps matching TRBD1 (5 bases). CDR1 is SNHLY and CDR2 is FYNNEI in the germline V gene. There are 13 residues in the CDR3. CDR3 residues: CAVGRTKNTEAFF. DNA for the CDR3: TGTGCTGTGGGGAGGACAAAGAACACTGAAGCTTTCTTT.

The chain employs TRBV5-1 and TRBJ1-6, with 7 bases that match TRBD1. The CDR3 runs to 14 residues. Germline V gene data show CDR1 as SGHRS and CDR2 as YFSETQ. V lost 4 bases and J lost 14; bases outside the gene matches: 12. CDR3 sequence: CASSTGQAEGALHF. The CDR3 DNA reads TGCGCCAGCAGCACCGGACAGGCCGAAGGGGCCCTCCACTTT.

The chain employs TRBV3-1 (or the pseudogene TRBV3-2) and TRBJ1-2, with D possibly matching TRBD1 (5 bases). The germline gives CDR1 LGHDT, CDR2 YNNKEL (reference sequence). Trimming cost V 1 base and J 6 bases, with 18 bases left between them. The CDR3 is made up of 16 amino acids. CDR3 nucleotides: TGTGCCAGCAGCCAAGTCCCGGAGGGGTCTGGAGATGGCTACACCTTC. It codes for CASSQVPEGSGDGYTF.

V usage is TRBV6-5 and J usage is TRBJ1-6; D might be TRBD1 (6 bases). Germline CDR1 reads MNHEY; CDR2 reads SVGAGI. Trimming removed 6 bases at V and 10 bases at J, with 19 bases between. This CDR3 is built from 15 residues. The CDR3 region has the DNA TGTGCCAGCAGCGCTCAGGGTCCAGGGGAATCACCCCTCCACTTT. Its protein product is CASSAQGPGESPLHF.

This clone was detected once. The V call is TRBV10-3, the J call TRBJ1-1; the D gene is possibly TRBD1 (6 bases). Germline loops: CDR1 ENHRY, CDR2 SYGVKD. The CDR3 consists of 17 residues. Trimming stripped 0 bases from V and 0 bases from J, with 14 bases between. The CDR3 DNA reads as TGTGCCATCAGTGAGTCACGGGACACCCCTATGAACACTGAAGCTTTCTTT. It is translated as CAISESRDTPMNTEAFF.

The chain employs TRBV9 and TRBJ2-1; tentative D call: TRBD2 (6 bases). The ends were cut back, 1 base at V and 3 bases at J, with 11 bases in the middle. The CDR3 has 15 amino acids. Germline values: CDR1 SGDLS, CDR2 YYNGEE. The CDR3 nucleotides read TGTGCCAGCAGCGTATTGCGGGGAAGCTACAATGAGCAGTTCTTC. Encoded protein: CASSVLRGSYNEQFF. The full variable domain, with the rest looked up from reference TRBV9 and TRBJ2-1, is DSGVTQTPKHLITATGQRVTLRCSPRSGDLSVYWYQQSLDQGLQFLIQYYNGEERAKGNILERFSAQQFPDLHSELNLSSLELGDSALYFCASSVLRGSYNEQFFGPGTRLTVL.

This clone appeared a few times. The V gene is TRBV2, the J gene TRBJ1-1, with 12 bases lining up with TRBD1. With 7 bases clipped from V and 4 bases from J, the junction kept 7 bases outside the gene matches. This CDR3 is built from 15 residues. The germline CDR1 and CDR2 sequences are SNHLY and FYNNEI. The CDR3 spells CASIPGQGARTEAFF. The CDR3 coding sequence is TGTGCCAGCATCCCGGGACAGGGGGCGCGCACTGAAGCTTTCTTT.

V usage is TRBV14 and J usage is TRBJ2-1; the D gene is possibly TRBD1 (5 bases). From germline, CDR1 is SGHDN and CDR2 FVKESK. This CDR3 has 14 residues. V was pared by 1 base and J by 11 bases, with 15 bases between. In DNA, the CDR3 is TGTGCCAGCAGCCAAGTGAGCAGGGTGCAGAAGCAGTTCTTC. Translating it yields CASSQVSRVQKQFF.

This chain links TRBV4-1 with TRBJ1-1; 7 nucleotides match TRBD1. CDR1 is MGHRA and CDR2 is YSYEKL in the germline V gene. With 0 bases clipped from V and 10 bases from J, the junction kept 8 bases outside the gene matches. This CDR3 is built from 14 residues. CDR3 coding DNA: TGCGCCAGCAGCCAAGAGGACAGGAGCGGAGTAGCTTTCTTT. Its translation: CASSQEDRSGVAFF.

The rearrangement joins TRBV3-1 (or the pseudogene TRBV3-2) to TRBJ1-2; D uncertain. Trimming removed 3 bases at V and 8 bases at J, with 10 bases between. CDR1 and CDR2 (germline): LGHDT, YNNKEL (reference sequence). The CDR3 contains 12 residues. CDR3 loop: CASSQKQLGYTF. CDR3 in DNA: TGTGCCAGCAGCCAGAAACAGTTGGGCTACACCTTC.